This TCR beta chain was captured by sequencing in a study of blood T cell repertoires in COVID-19. Background on the study: Sample material is recorded as cDNA or gDNA derived from T cells, B-cell-depleted T cells, or PBMCs.

Authors' methods: Quantification of nucleated cells was approximated via reference gene primer amplification. The assay was immunoSEQ multiplex PCR, and TCRdb's table has in-frame clones only and misses some. That table is the source of V, J and clone size, and D and trimming were worked out from the DNA. The table records fewer than 200,000 clones, 85% to 90% of them present only once. This clone was recorded only once. Looked up from germline, CDR1 is LNHDA and CDR2 is SQIVND (reference sequence). V dropped 8 bases and J dropped 5 bases, with 9 bases sitting between them. The CDR3 is made up of 12 amino acids.

This receptor was identified in a man in his forties with active or convalescent COVID-19. The sequenced material came from peripheral blood. The V call is TRBV19, the J call TRBJ1-4; D gene unclear. In nucleotides, the CDR3 is TGTGCCAGTTCACAGAGAAATGAAAAACTGTTTTTT. It translates to CASSQRNEKLFF. The whole variable domain, remainder taken from reference TRBV19 and TRBJ1-4, is DGGITQSPKYLFRKEGQNVTLSCEQNLNHDAMYWYRQDPGQGLRLIYYSQIVNDFQKGDIAEGYSVSREKKESFPLTVTSAQKNPTAFYLCASSQRNEKLFFGSGTQLSVL.